The 30 T cell receptor beta chains given below trace back to one sample, sequenced in a study of blood T cell repertoires in COVID-19. Profiled with immunoSEQ multiplex PCR; TCRdb holds only in-frame clones, not every one. The data contain tens of thousands of clones, 76% of them seen just once; the ten biggest clones take up 5.5% to 7%. Sequenced input: peripheral blood. These receptors all come from a woman in her forties or fifties with active or convalescent COVID-19.

The V gene is TRBV6-6, the J gene TRBJ1-1; D perhaps matches TRBD1 (5 bases). The germline V and J ends were trimmed by 6 bases and 1 base, with 18 bases remaining between them. The CDR3 sequence is 16 residues long. Germline V lookup: CDR1 MNHNY, CDR2 SVGAGI (reference sequence). The CDR3 bases are TGTGCCAGCAGCTCAGCGGGCAGGGACGGGAACACTGAAGCTTTCTTT. Translated, it gives CASSSAGRDGNTEAFF.

V and J are TRBV18 and TRBJ1-6; no firm D call. Looked up from germline, CDR1 is KGHSH and CDR2 is LQKENI. The CDR3 spans 15 residues. The V end lost 3 bases, the J end lost 0 bases, and 6 bases lay between the germline ends. The CDR3, as DNA: TGTGCCAGCTCACCTCACAGCTCCTATAATTCACCCCTCCACTTT. Translated: CASSPHSSYNSPLHF.

The chain has TRBV7-2 and TRBJ2-2, with D possibly being TRBD2 (6 bases). The ends were cut back, 5 bases at V and 1 base at J, with 20 bases in the middle. CDR1 is SGHTA and CDR2 is FQGNSA in the germline V gene. The CDR3 length is 18 residues. CDR3 DNA sequence: TGTGCCAGCAGCCCTTTGCTTCCGGGAGACGAGAACACCGGGGAGCTGTTTTTT. It translates to CASSPLLPGDENTGELFF.

The chain links TRBV4-2 to TRBJ2-2; tentatively, D is TRBD2 (5 bases). V lost 1 base and J 7 bases, leaving 13 bases between the germline ends. CDR1 is LGHNA and CDR2 is YNFKEQ in the germline V gene. There are 15 residues in the CDR3. The CDR3 region is CASSQGGPTDGELFF. Here the CDR3 DNA reads TGTGCCAGCAGCCAAGGCGGGCCCACCGACGGGGAGCTGTTTTTT.

In nucleotides, the CDR3 is TGTGCCAGCAGCTACGAGGGGGGGGCCAACTATGGCTACACCTTC. Its translation: CASSYEGGANYGYTF. The chain carries TRBV5-4 and TRBJ1-2; D possibly corresponds to TRBD1 (6 bases). V lost 3 bases and J 2 bases, leaving 14 bases between the germline ends. Germline loops: CDR1 SGHNT, CDR2 YYREEE (reference sequence). The CDR3 is 15 amino acids.

V usage is TRBV19 and J usage is TRBJ2-3, with TRBD2 as a possible D gene (6 bases). Germline values: CDR1 LNHDA, CDR2 SQIVND (reference sequence). The CDR3 is made up of 16 amino acids. The V gene lost 5 bases and the J gene lost 4 bases, with 19 bases spanning the gap. For the CDR3, the DNA is TGTGCCAGTAGTTCGTGGGTAGGAGGGCGGTCAGATACGCAGTATTTT. It encodes CASSSWVGGRSDTQYF.

The chain has TRBV2 and TRBJ2-7; 7 positions match TRBD2. Germline V lookup: CDR1 SNHLY, CDR2 FYNNEI. J was trimmed by 5 bases and V by 6 bases; bases with no gene match: 7. The CDR3 extends over 13 amino acids. CDR3 sequence: CASSAGLVHEQYF. The CDR3 region has the DNA TGTGCCAGCAGCGCCGGACTAGTCCACGAGCAGTACTTC.

The V and J genes are TRBV4-1 and TRBJ1-2, with 7 bases that match TRBD1. Germline-derived CDR1 and CDR2 are MGHRA and YSYEKL. The CDR3 covers 16 residues. V dropped 1 base and J dropped 8; count of bases not matched to a gene: 13. CDR3 sequence (DNA): TGCGCCAGCAGCCAAGTTAGGGGGCTCAGACACGGGGGCTACACCTTC. It translates to CASSQVRGLRHGGYTF.

The chain has TRBV3-1 (or the pseudogene TRBV3-2) and TRBJ2-7; 9 nucleotides line up with TRBD1. CDR1 LGHDT and CDR2 YNNKEL come from the germline V gene (reference sequence). After removal of 0 bases from V and 3 bases from J, the junction contained 9 bases not matched to a gene. This CDR3 comprises 17 residues. The CDR3 bases are TGTGCCAGCAGCCAAGAGCTGGTTGGGACAGGGAACTACGAGCAGTACTTC. This codes for CASSQELVGTGNYEQYF.

The V gene is TRBV11-2, the J gene TRBJ1-5; 9 nucleotides align to TRBD1. Per the germline V gene, CDR1 is SGHAT and CDR2 is FQNNGV. V shed 4 bases, J shed 7 bases, and the junction held 8 bases outside the gene matches. The length of the CDR3 is 15 residues. The CDR3 DNA sequence: TGTGCCAGCAGCTCGTTACAGGGGGCACGGCAGCCCCAGCATTTT. This gives the protein CASSSLQGARQPQHF.

The chain joins TRBV27 to TRBJ2-5; D might be TRBD2 (5 bases). The CDR3 length is 13 residues. Germline loops: CDR1 MNHEY, CDR2 SMNVEV (reference sequence). V was cut by 6 bases and J by 4 bases, with 12 bases left in between. The CDR3 is CASSGLASETQYF. DNA for the CDR3: TGTGCCAGCAGCGGGCTAGCATCAGAGACCCAGTACTTC.

The chain joins TRBV6-2 or TRBV6-3 to TRBJ2-2; D possibly corresponds to TRBD2 (6 bases). Germline V gene lookup returns CDR1 MNHEY and CDR2 SVGEGT. CDR3 size: 16 residues. Deletions cut 1 base from V and 1 base from J, with 10 bases between. CDR3 region: CASSYYRGMNTGELFF. CDR3 nucleotides: TGTGCCAGCAGTTACTATCGCGGGATGAACACCGGGGAGCTGTTTTTT.

The chain carries TRBV20-1 and TRBJ2-3, with a weak D call TRBD1 (5 bases). The CDR3 covers 11 residues. The germline gives CDR1 DFQATT, CDR2 SNEGSKA (reference sequence). V dropped 7 bases and J dropped 4 bases, with 9 bases sitting between them. The chain's CDR3 is CSGQIADTQYF. CDR3 DNA sequence: TGCAGTGGACAGATCGCAGATACGCAGTATTTT.

This clone was seen a few times. The genes are TRBV4-3 and TRBJ1-6, with 9 bases aligning to TRBD1. V was pared by 3 bases and J by 7 bases, with 4 bases of the junction left unmatched. Per the germline V gene, CDR1 is LGHNA and CDR2 is YSLEER. CDR3 size: 15 residues. The CDR3 sequence: CASSQYRGPNSPLHF. The DNA for the CDR3 is TGCGCCAGCAGCCAGTACAGGGGGCCGAATTCACCCCTCCACTTT.

The CDR3: CASSRGQGVGNQPQHF. Here the CDR3 DNA reads TGTGCCAGCAGCCGCGGACAGGGAGTGGGCAATCAGCCCCAGCATTTT. V gene TRBV28 combines with J gene TRBJ1-5; 8 bases are a match to TRBD1. This CDR3 spans 16 amino acids. CDR1 is MDHEN and CDR2 is SYDVKM in the germline V gene. The V and J ends lost 6 bases and 2 bases, in that order; junction bases with no gene match: 9.

V usage is TRBV14 and J usage is TRBJ2-7; 9 nucleotides line up with TRBD1. In germline, CDR1 is SGHDN, CDR2 FVKESK. J lost 4 bases, V lost 4 bases, and 14 bases had no gene match. The CDR3 covers 17 residues. The CDR3 DNA is TGTGCCAGCAGCCGAAGAAAAACGGGACAGGGCAGGTACGAGCAGTACTTC. It encodes CASSRRKTGQGRYEQYF.

This clone was seen just once. The chain employs TRBV27 and TRBJ1-5, with TRBD1 matching 9 bases. Germline V gene sequence: CDR1 MNHEY, CDR2 SMNVEV (reference sequence). J lost 7 bases, V lost 4 bases, and 8 bases had no gene match. This CDR3 region has 15 residues. The DNA for the CDR3 is TGTGCCAGCAGTTCCCGGACAGGGGAGGGCCAGCCCCAGCATTTT. Translated, it gives CASSSRTGEGQPQHF.

This clone has more than one count but fewer than ten. CDR3 sequence: CASSPGLAGGPNEQFF. CDR3 DNA: TGTGCCAGCAGCCCGGGTCTAGCGGGAGGGCCCAATGAGCAGTTCTTC. This sequence joins TRBV7-3 and TRBJ2-1; 12 positions agree with TRBD2. Germline V lookup: CDR1 SGHTA, CDR2 FQGTGA. This CDR3 has 16 amino acids. The junction had 8 bases not matched to a gene; V was cut back by 5 bases and J by 6 bases.

V is TRBV27 and J is TRBJ2-5, with D possibly TRBD1 on 5 matching bases. Trimming took off 0 bases at V and 1 base at J, with 9 bases between the two ends. Germline V gene data show CDR1 as MNHEY and CDR2 as SMNVEV (reference sequence). The CDR3 consists of 15 residues. CDR3 in amino acids: CASSLSRVAQETQYF. CDR3 sequence (DNA): TGTGCCAGCAGTTTATCCAGGGTGGCCCAAGAGACCCAGTACTTC.

The V call is TRBV4-1, the J call TRBJ1-2, with no clear D. Germline CDR1 reads MGHRA; CDR2 reads YSYEKL. The CDR3 length is 17 residues. V was trimmed by 1 base and J by 5 bases, leaving 20 bases between them. The CDR3 DNA reads TGCGCCAGCAGCCAAGTAACCCTCCGGGGTACCTCTTATGGCTACACCTTC. Amino acids: CASSQVTLRGTSYGYTF.

This chain connects TRBV6-2 or TRBV6-3 to TRBJ2-7; a weak D match, TRBD2 (6 bases). Trimming cost V 5 bases and J 5 bases, with 13 bases left between them. The CDR3 length is 13 residues. CDR1 and CDR2 (germline): MNHEY, SVGEGT. The CDR3 is CASSQAPGDEQYF. CDR3 in DNA: TGTGCCAGCAGTCAGGCCCCGGGGGACGAGCAGTACTTC.

V gene TRBV6-5 combines with J gene TRBJ1-4; possible D gene TRBD1, 5 bases. This CDR3 is built from 15 residues. V lost 6 bases to trimming and J lost 0 bases, with 11 bases between them. Germline CDR1 MNHEY, CDR2 SVGAGI. CDR3 loop: CASRKTATTNEKLFF. The CDR3 DNA sequence: TGTGCCAGCAGGAAGACAGCTACAACTAATGAAAAACTGTTTTTT.

The V call is TRBV2, the J call TRBJ1-3, with no clear D. Germline V CDR1 and CDR2: SNHLY, FYNNEI. With 1 base removed from V and 2 bases from J, the gap between germline ends came to 9 bases. The CDR3 consists of 15 residues. CDR3 DNA: TGTGCCAGCAGTGAAGACCCCCGCGCTGGAAACACCATATATTTT. It is translated as CASSEDPRAGNTIYF.

The genes are TRBV2 and TRBJ1-2; 8 bases agree with TRBD1. The CDR3 is 21 amino acids. Germline CDR1 is SNHLY and CDR2 is FYNNEI. Trimming removed 10 bases from V and 2 bases from J; junction bases left unmatched: 30. CDR3 bases: TGTGCCATCTCGAACAGGGAGTTGGGGGGACAGGAGTTCCCCATGAACTATGGCTACACCTTC. Protein sequence: CAISNRELGGQEFPMNYGYTF.

The chain links TRBV18 to TRBJ2-1, with D uncertain. This CDR3 has 15 amino acids. V lost 0 bases, J lost 2 bases, and 8 bases lay in between. Looked up from germline, CDR1 is KGHSH and CDR2 is LQKENI. The CDR3 protein is CASSPPIGAYNEQFF. The CDR3 nucleotides are TGTGCCAGCTCACCACCAATCGGAGCCTACAATGAGCAGTTCTTC. The entire variable domain, with the rest obtained from reference TRBV18 and TRBJ2-1, is as follows: NAGVMQNPRHLVRRRGQEARLRCSPMKGHSHVYWYRQLPEEGLKFMVYLQKENIIDESGMPKERFSAEFPKEGPSILRIQQVVRGDSAAYFCASSPPIGAYNEQFFGPGTRLTVL.

This CDR3 is CSASHQGRGNTEAFF. The CDR3 nucleotides read TGCAGTGCTAGTCACCAGGGGCGCGGGAACACTGAAGCTTTCTTT. The J gene is TRBJ1-1, the V gene TRBV20-1; D might be TRBD1 (6 bases). The ends were cut back, 3 bases at V and 1 base at J, with 15 bases in the middle. The CDR3 loop spans 15 amino acids. CDR1 is DFQATT, CDR2 SNEGSKA, per germline (reference sequence).

The CDR3 sequence is CASSLTGGEGYGYTF. The CDR3 DNA reads as TGTGCCAGCAGCCTGACAGGTGGCGAAGGCTATGGCTACACCTTC. This chain uses TRBV14 with TRBJ1-2, with D maybe TRBD1 (6 bases). The CDR3 is made up of 15 amino acids. With 4 bases removed from V and 4 bases from J, the gap between germline ends came to 16 bases. Germline CDR1 is SGHDN and CDR2 is FVKESK.

The chain has TRBV7-2 and TRBJ2-5, with D possibly TRBD1 on 5 matching bases. The V end lost 1 base, the J end lost 2 bases, and 11 bases lay between the germline ends. CDR1 and CDR2 (germline): SGHTA, FQGNSA. The CDR3 totals 15 residues. The CDR3 spells CASSLDQGVQETQYF. The CDR3 DNA sequence: TGTGCCAGCAGCTTAGACCAGGGCGTTCAAGAGACCCAGTACTTC.

This clone was found a few times. The chain links TRBV2 to TRBJ1-1, with 9 positions matching TRBD1. CDR1 and CDR2 (germline): SNHLY, FYNNEI. V lost 6 bases, J lost 4 bases, and 6 bases stayed unmatched. This CDR3 is built from 14 residues. CDR3 sequence (DNA): TGTGCCAGCAGCGCACAGGGGGCGGGCACTGAAGCTTTCTTT. Its protein product is CASSAQGAGTEAFF.

V is TRBV27 and J is TRBJ1-1; maybe TRBD1 (5 bases). Germline-derived CDR1 and CDR2 are MNHEY and SMNVEV (reference sequence). Trimming pared 5 bases from V and 4 bases from J, leaving 17 bases between. The CDR3 runs 15 residues. This chain's CDR3 is CASSGRDGGSTEAFF. DNA for the CDR3: TGTGCCAGCAGTGGCAGGGACGGAGGGAGCACTGAAGCTTTCTTT.